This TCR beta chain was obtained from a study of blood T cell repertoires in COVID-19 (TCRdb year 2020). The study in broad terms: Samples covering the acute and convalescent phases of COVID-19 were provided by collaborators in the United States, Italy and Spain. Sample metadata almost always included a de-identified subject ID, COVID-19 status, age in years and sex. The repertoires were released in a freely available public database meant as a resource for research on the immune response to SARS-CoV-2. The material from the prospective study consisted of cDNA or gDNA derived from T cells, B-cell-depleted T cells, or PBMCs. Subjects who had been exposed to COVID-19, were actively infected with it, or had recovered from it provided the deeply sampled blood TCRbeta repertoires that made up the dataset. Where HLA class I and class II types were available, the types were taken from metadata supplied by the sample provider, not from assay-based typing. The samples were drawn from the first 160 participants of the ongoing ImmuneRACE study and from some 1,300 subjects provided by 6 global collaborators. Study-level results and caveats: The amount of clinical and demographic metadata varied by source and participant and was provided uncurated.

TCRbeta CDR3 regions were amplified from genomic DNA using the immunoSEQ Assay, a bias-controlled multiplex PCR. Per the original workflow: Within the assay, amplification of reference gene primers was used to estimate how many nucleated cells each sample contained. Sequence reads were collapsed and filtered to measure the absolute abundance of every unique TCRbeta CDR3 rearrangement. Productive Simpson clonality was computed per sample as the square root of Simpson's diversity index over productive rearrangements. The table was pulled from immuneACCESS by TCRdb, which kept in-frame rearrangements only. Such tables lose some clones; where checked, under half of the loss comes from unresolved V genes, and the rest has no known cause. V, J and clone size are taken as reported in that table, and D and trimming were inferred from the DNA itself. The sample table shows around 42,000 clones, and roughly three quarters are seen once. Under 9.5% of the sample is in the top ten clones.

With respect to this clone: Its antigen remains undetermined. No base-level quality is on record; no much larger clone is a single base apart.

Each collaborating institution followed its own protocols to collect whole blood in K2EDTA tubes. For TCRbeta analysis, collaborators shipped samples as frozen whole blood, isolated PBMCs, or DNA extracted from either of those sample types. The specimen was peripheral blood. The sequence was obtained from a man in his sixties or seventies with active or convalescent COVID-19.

The DNA sequence reads TGTGCCAGCAGCCTTAAAGAGGCCCTAATTAAAGCGCAGTATTTT. This encodes CASSLKEALIKAQYF. The chain is encoded by TRBV5-4 joined to TRBJ2-3; no D gene call is confident. The CDR3 starts with the cysteine, ends with the phenylalanine, and has 15 residues. The only DNA kept is the CDR3, 45 bases in frame from the first base. According to the germline V gene (reference sequence), CDR1 reads SGHNT and CDR2 reads YYREEE. V is clipped by 4 bases and J by 10 bases, and the sequence between their germline boundaries is 22 bases long.